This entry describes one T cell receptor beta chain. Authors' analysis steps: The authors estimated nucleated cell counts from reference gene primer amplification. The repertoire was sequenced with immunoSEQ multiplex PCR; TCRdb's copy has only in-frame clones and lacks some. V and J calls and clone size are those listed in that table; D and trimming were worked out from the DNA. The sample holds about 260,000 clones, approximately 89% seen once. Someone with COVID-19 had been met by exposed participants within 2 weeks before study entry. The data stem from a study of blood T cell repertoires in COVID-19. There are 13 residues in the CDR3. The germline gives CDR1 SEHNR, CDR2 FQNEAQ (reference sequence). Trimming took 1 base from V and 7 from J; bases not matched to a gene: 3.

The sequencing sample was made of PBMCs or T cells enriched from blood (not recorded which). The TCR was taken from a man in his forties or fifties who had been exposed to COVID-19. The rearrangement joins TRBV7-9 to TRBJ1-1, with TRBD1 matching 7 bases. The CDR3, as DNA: TGTGCCAGCAGCTTAGGACAGGGCAGTGAAGCTTTCTTT. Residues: CASSLGQGSEAFF.